The 23 T cell receptor beta chains listed next were all sequenced from one sample in a study of CD8+CD57+ T cells in acquired aplastic anemia. Genomic DNA, serving as template, underwent TCR beta VDJ and CDR3 profiling. TCRdb reanalysed the reads using MiXCR and keeps one entry per CDR3 protein. The sample includes roughly 200,000 distinct CDR3 sequences, 50% to 65% of them seen just once. Flow cytometry had shown expanded CD8+CD57+ cells in the patients chosen for sequencing. Specimen: sorted CD4+, CD8+, or CD8+CD57+ T cells (not recorded which) from PBMCs. These receptors originate from a human donor with aplastic anemia.

With respect to this clonotype: The junction departs from germline at one end; a sequencing error may be responsible. This sequence joins TRBV5-4 and TRBJ1-1, with D possibly TRBD1 on 5 matching bases. Germline loops: CDR1 SGHNT, CDR2 YYREEE (reference sequence). The CDR3 has 13 amino acids. The CDR3 bases are TGTGCCAGCAGACCCGACAGAAACACTGAGGCTTTCTTT. Its translation is CASRPDRNTEAFF.

This chain's CDR3 is CASSKQAGADTQYF. Here the CDR3 DNA reads TGTGCCAGCAGCAAACAAGCGGGCGCAGATACGCAGTATTTT. The J gene is TRBJ2-3, the V gene TRBV14, with D perhaps TRBD2 (6 bases). The CDR3 loop spans 14 amino acids. V lost 5 bases, J lost 4 bases, and 13 bases lay in between. The germline V gene encodes CDR1 SGHDN and CDR2 FVKESK. Looking up the rest from reference TRBV14 and TRBJ2-3 gives the full variable domain: EAGVTQFPSHSVIEKGQTVTLRCDPISGHDNLYWYRRVMGKEIKFLLHFVKESKQDESGMPNNRFLAERTGGTYSTLKVQPAELEDSGVYFCASSKQAGADTQYFGPGTRLTVL.

V is TRBV2 and J is TRBJ1-2; D may be TRBD1 (5 bases). The V gene lost 6 bases and the J gene lost 1 base, with 9 bases spanning the gap. Germline lookup yields CDR1 SNHLY and CDR2 FYNNEI. There are 13 residues in the CDR3. CDR3 coding DNA: TGTGCCAGCAGCGCTGACAGTAACTATGGCTACACCTTC. Protein sequence: CASSADSNYGYTF.

In this sample, this clonotype turned up once. The chain joins TRBV29-1 to TRBJ2-7; D ambiguous. V shed 2 bases and J shed 3 bases, with 11 bases lying between them. The germline V gene has CDR1 SQVTM and CDR2 ANQGSEA. This CDR3 region has 13 residues. CDR3 bases: TGCAGCGTTGAAACCCAAGTGGGCTACGAGCAGTACTTC. Translated: CSVETQVGYEQYF.

This clonotype was observed a few times. One end of the junction is discordant with germline, which a read error may explain. The genes are TRBV29-1 and TRBJ2-2, with 11 bases that match TRBD2. CDR1 and CDR2 (germline): SQVTM, ANQGSEA. This CDR3 is built from 15 residues. The CDR3 nucleotides are TGCAGCGTCGAAGCACTAGCGGGAGTATCTGGGGAGCTGTTTTTT. Translating it yields CSVEALAGVSGELFF.

The rearrangement joins TRBV29-1 to TRBJ2-3; TRBD1 matches at 8 bases. CDR1 SQVTM and CDR2 ANQGSEA come from the germline V gene. The trim removed 7 bases at V and 2 bases at J, leaving 8 bases unmatched. There are 14 residues in the CDR3. Here the CDR3 DNA reads TGCAGCGGGGGGACAGGCCTATTCACAGATACGCAGTATTTT. Translated, it gives CSGGTGLFTDTQYF.

This clonotype was counted only a few times. The gene calls are TRBV7-9 and TRBJ2-5, with TRBD2 identical over 7 bases. CDR3 length equals 15 residues. V gave up 5 bases and J gave up 2 bases; unmatched junction bases: 8. CDR1 is SEHNR and CDR2 is FQNEAQ in the germline V gene (reference sequence). CDR3 DNA sequence: TGTGCCAGCAGCATAGGGTCCGGGGGGCAAGAGACCCAGTACTTC. Its translation is CASSIGSGGQETQYF. Full variable domain (remainder filled in from reference TRBV7-9 and TRBJ2-5): DTGVSQNPRHKITKRGQNVTFRCDPISEHNRLYWYRQTLGQGPEFLTYFQNEAQLEKSRLLSDRFSAERPKGSFSTLEIQRTEQGDSAMYLCASSIGSGGQETQYFGPGTRLLVL.

V and J are TRBV7-2 and TRBJ1-2; 10 nucleotides agree with TRBD1. The CDR3 extends over 16 amino acids. The germline CDR1 and CDR2 sequences are SGHTA and FQGNSA. V shed 4 bases, J shed 7 bases, and the junction held 12 bases outside the gene matches. CDR3 DNA sequence: TGTGCCAGCAGCTCCGCGCCAACCGGGACAGGGGTTGGCTACACCTTC. Amino acid sequence: CASSSAPTGTGVGYTF.

The chain uses TRBV5-5 and TRBJ1-2; D remains ambiguous. There are 15 residues in the CDR3. Germline V gives CDR1 SGHKS, CDR2 YYEKEE (reference sequence). The V gene lost 0 bases and the J gene lost 3 bases, with 12 bases spanning the gap. Here the CDR3 reads CASSLAVTGDYGYTF. The CDR3 DNA sequence: TGTGCCAGCAGCTTGGCCGTAACTGGGGACTATGGCTACACCTTC.

Points on this clonotype: This may be a read error, as it is one base from a much larger clone. The chain couples TRBV27 to TRBJ2-1; D is ambiguous. In germline, CDR1 is MNHEY, CDR2 SMNVEV (reference sequence). This CDR3 is built from 14 residues. The CDR3 sequence is CASSPGSSYNEQLF. DNA for the CDR3: TGTGCCAGCAGCCCAGGTAGCTCCTACAATGAGCAGCTCTTC.

The rearrangement links TRBV11-1 to TRBJ2-7; possible D gene TRBD2, 6 bases. This CDR3 has 14 amino acids. Germline CDR1 and CDR2: SGHAT and FQDESV (reference sequence). Trimming took off 4 bases at V and 7 bases at J, with 17 bases between the two ends. The CDR3 coding sequence is TGTGCCAGCAGCTCCGGACGTGAAGGGAGGGAGCAGTACTTC. Protein: CASSSGREGREQYF.

The rearrangement links TRBV19 to TRBJ1-6; the D is unclear. Germline assignment: CDR1 LNHDA and CDR2 SQIVND (reference sequence). V lost 5 bases, J lost 10 bases, and 12 bases lay in between. This CDR3 region has 13 residues. This chain's CDR3 is CASSLTEGSPLHF. DNA of the CDR3: TGTGCCAGTAGTCTCACGGAAGGATCACCCCTCCACTTT.

The chain is built from TRBV2 and TRBJ1-6; no definite D call. V dropped 6 bases and J dropped 7 bases, with 13 bases sitting between them. This CDR3 region has 14 residues. Germline V gene lookup returns CDR1 SNHLY and CDR2 FYNNEI. CDR3 in amino acids: CASREPGYNSPLHF. The CDR3 DNA reads TGTGCCAGCAGGGAACCAGGCTACAATTCACCCCTCCACTTT.

The chain links TRBV2 to TRBJ2-3; D is undetermined. Germline CDR1 and CDR2: SNHLY and FYNNEI. The CDR3 is 12 amino acids. Trimming removed 2 bases from V and 8 bases from J, with 8 bases in between. The CDR3: CASSEPAGTQYF. The CDR3, as DNA: TGTGCCAGCAGTGAACCAGCCGGTACGCAGTATTTT.

This clonotype occurred many times. Written as DNA, the CDR3 is TGTGCCAGCAGCTTAGAGAGCTCCTACAATGAGCAGTTCTTC. Translating gives CASSLESSYNEQFF. This chain links TRBV11-2 with TRBJ2-1; D call uncertain. The germline CDR1 and CDR2 sequences are SGHAT and FQNNGV. CDR3 length equals 14 residues. The germline V and J ends were trimmed by 0 bases and 0 bases, with 3 bases remaining between them.

This chain joins TRBV6-1 and TRBJ1-1; 9 nucleotides agree with TRBD1. CDR1 is MNHNS, CDR2 SASEGT, per germline. V lost 10 bases and J lost 6; bases outside the gene matches: 6. The CDR3 is 12 amino acids. CDR3 sequence reads: CATRQGVPEAFF. CDR3 bases: TGTGCCACCAGACAGGGGGTCCCTGAAGCTTTCTTT.

This chain connects TRBV5-1 to TRBJ1-5, with 7 bases aligning to TRBD1. The V segment lost 1 base and the J segment 2 bases; nucleotides outside the gene matches: 3. This CDR3 has 15 amino acids. Germline loops: CDR1 SGHRS, CDR2 YFSETQ. This CDR3 is CASSLTTGGNQPQHF. The CDR3 DNA sequence: TGCGCCAGCAGCTTGACCACAGGGGGCAATCAGCCCCAGCATTTT.

This clonotype was counted many times. The chain joins TRBV2 to TRBJ1-2; no clear D gene. Trimming removed 7 bases from V and 6 bases from J, with 12 bases in between. Per the germline V gene, CDR1 is SNHLY and CDR2 is FYNNEI. This CDR3 contains 12 residues. CDR3 DNA: TGTGCCAGCATCTGGTCCGTAAATGGCTACACCTTC. Protein: CASIWSVNGYTF.

This clonotype was observed many times. The rearrangement joins TRBV29-1 to TRBJ1-1; D uncertain. Germline lookup yields CDR1 SQVTM and CDR2 ANQGSEA. The CDR3 contains 11 residues. V was pared by 7 bases and J by 5 bases, with 11 bases between. The CDR3 DNA follows: TGCAGCGCACTTTCGGGGACTGAAGCTTTCTTT. It encodes CSALSGTEAFF.

This clonotype was seen more than once but under ten times. V and J are TRBV7-2 and TRBJ1-3; TRBD1 is a possible D gene (5 bases). The CDR3 spans 13 residues. The ends were cut back, 8 bases at V and 4 bases at J, with 12 bases in the middle. Germline assignment: CDR1 SGHTA and CDR2 FQGNSA. The CDR3 DNA sequence: TGTGCCAGCTCTCCTCGGGGCGGAAACACCATATATTTT. It codes for CASSPRGGNTIYF. Combining the CDR3 with reference TRBV7-2 and TRBJ1-3 gives the whole variable domain GAGVSQSPSNKVTEKGKDVELRCDPISGHTALYWYRQSLGQGLEFLIYFQGNSAPDKSGLPSDRFSAERTGGSVSTLTIQRTQQEDSAVYLCASSPRGGNTIYFGEGSWLTVV.

This chain links TRBV7-2 with TRBJ1-2; 7 nucleotides align to TRBD1. J gave up 4 bases and V 2 bases, and 10 bases lay outside the gene matches. The CDR3 consists of 16 residues. Germline values: CDR1 SGHTA, CDR2 FQGNSA. The CDR3 DNA is TGTGCCAGCAGCTTAACGGCAGGGGGAGCTAGCTATGGCTACACCTTC. It specifies CASSLTAGGASYGYTF. The whole variable domain, filled in from reference TRBV7-2 and TRBJ1-2, reads GAGVSQSPSNKVTEKGKDVELRCDPISGHTALYWYRQSLGQGLEFLIYFQGNSAPDKSGLPSDRFSAERTGGSVSTLTIQRTQQEDSAVYLCASSLTAGGASYGYTFGSGTRLTVV.

This clonotype appeared a few times. The chain recombines TRBV19 with TRBJ1-6, with no clear D. V lost 3 bases, J lost 10 bases, and 13 bases lay in between. From germline, CDR1 is LNHDA and CDR2 SQIVND (reference sequence). The CDR3 has 14 amino acids. The CDR3 DNA sequence: TGTGCCAGTAGTATTGGGGAATGGAGGTCACCCCTCCACTTT. Its translation is CASSIGEWRSPLHF.

V is TRBV7-8 and J is TRBJ2-7; D gene uncertain. Deletions cut 4 bases from V and 2 bases from J, with 3 bases between. The V gene's germline CDR1 is SGHVS and CDR2 FQNEAQ. The CDR3 is 11 residues long. The CDR3 loop reads CASSSTYEQYF. Here the CDR3 DNA reads TGTGCCAGCAGCTCGACCTACGAGCAGTACTTC.